The 8 T cell receptor beta chains given below trace back to one sample, sequenced in a study of technical replicates of blood from a handful of donors. Measured with immunoSEQ multiplex PCR; TCRdb has only the in-frame clones, and not every one. The table records about 94,000 clones, around 95% of them present only once. Specimen: T cells isolated from PBMCs. These receptors all come from a human donor in good health.

The table lists this clone with a count of one. The rearrangement links TRBV11-3 to TRBJ2-1; tentatively, D is TRBD1 (6 bases). The germline V gene has CDR1 SGHNT and CDR2 YENEEA. This CDR3 has 15 residues. V lost 0 bases and J lost 6, with 12 bases in between. The CDR3 loop is CASSLDPRGTNEQFF. For the CDR3, the DNA is TGTGCCAGCAGCTTAGATCCCAGGGGCACCAATGAGCAGTTCTTC.

The J gene is TRBJ1-2, the V gene TRBV6-1; D is unclear. The germline gives CDR1 MNHNS, CDR2 SASEGT. V was trimmed by 7 bases and J by 8 bases, leaving 11 bases between them. This CDR3 has 11 amino acids. CDR3 in amino acids: CASIDVFGYTF. Here the CDR3 DNA reads TGTGCCAGCATAGATGTCTTCGGCTACACCTTC.

This chain joins TRBV28 and TRBJ1-6; D is possibly TRBD1 (5 bases). The CDR3 sequence is 16 residues long. V shed 6 bases and J shed 6 bases, with 18 bases lying between them. Looked up from germline, CDR1 is MDHEN and CDR2 is SYDVKM. CDR3 region: CASSLGAATFNSPLHF. The CDR3 DNA follows: TGTGCCAGCAGCCTAGGGGCTGCCACGTTTAATTCACCCCTCCACTTT. The whole variable domain, filled in from reference TRBV28 and TRBJ1-6, reads DVKVTQSSRYLVKRTGEKVFLECVQDMDHENMFWYRQDPGLGLRLIYFSYDVKMKEKGDIPEGYSVSREKKERFSLILESASTNQTSMYLCASSLGAATFNSPLHFGNGTRLTVT.

The genes are TRBV5-1 and TRBJ2-1; weak D call: TRBD2 (6 bases). CDR3 length: 14 amino acids. Germline assignment: CDR1 SGHRS and CDR2 YFSETQ. With 7 bases removed from V and 2 bases from J, the gap between germline ends came to 13 bases. The CDR3, as DNA: TGCGCCAGCGCCGCGGGGTCCCCCTACAATGAGCAGTTCTTC. As protein: CASAAGSPYNEQFF. The full variable domain, rest sourced from reference TRBV5-1 and TRBJ2-1, is KAGVTQTPRYLIKTRGQQVTLSCSPISGHRSVSWYQQTPGQGLQFLFEYFSETQRNKGNFPGRFSGRQFSNSRSEMNVSTLELGDSALYLCASAAGSPYNEQFFGPGTRLTVL.

A single count supports this clone. The chain's CDR3 is CASSFQGTLYEQYF. CDR3 in DNA: TGTGCCAGCAGCTTTCAGGGGACCCTCTACGAGCAGTACTTC. This chain joins TRBV11-2 and TRBJ2-7, with D maybe TRBD1 (6 bases). Trimming stripped 3 bases from V and 3 bases from J, with 12 bases between. CDR3 length: 14 residues. CDR1 and CDR2 (germline): SGHAT, FQNNGV.

This clone was observed a few times. The chain employs TRBV29-1 and TRBJ1-1; 7 nucleotides agree with TRBD1. The CDR3 runs to 13 residues. V was clipped by 3 bases and J by 6 bases; unmatched bases: 7. Germline V gene sequence: CDR1 SQVTM, CDR2 ANQGSEA. CDR3 sequence: CSVDRQGVPEAFF. In nucleotides, the CDR3 is TGCAGCGTTGACCGACAGGGCGTCCCTGAAGCTTTCTTT.

V usage is TRBV2 and J usage is TRBJ1-2, with 9 bases aligning to TRBD1. Looked up from germline, CDR1 is SNHLY and CDR2 is FYNNEI. The CDR3 runs to 16 residues. Germline trimming cut 1 base from V and 5 bases from J; bases unmatched to any gene: 8. As DNA, the CDR3 is TGTGCCAGCAGTGAAGTGGTTACAGGGGGCGTATATGGCTACACCTTC. It yields the protein CASSEVVTGGVYGYTF.

The chain combines TRBV5-1 with TRBJ2-1; weak D call: TRBD2 (6 bases). Trimming took 3 bases from V and 1 from J, leaving 17 bases between them. Germline assignment: CDR1 SGHRS and CDR2 YFSETQ. This CDR3 is 17 amino acids long. In DNA, the CDR3 is TGCGCCAGCAGCTCTCAGTTGATAGCGGTATCCTACAATGAGCAGTTCTTC. It is translated as CASSSQLIAVSYNEQFF.